Listed below are T cell receptor beta chains from one sample, sequenced in a study of blood T cells in healthy people across ages. TCRdb passed the 5' RACE reads through MiXCR, listing each CDR3 protein once. The profile covers approximately 880,000 distinct CDR3 sequences, with under 50% appearing a single time and around 15% taken by the ten largest. The sample comprised blood. Every receptor here comes from a man aged 25-45 years in good health. Each CDR3 is given with its conserved first and last residue. The D gene is left open where the match is weak. Clone size is shown for a subset of rows, as once, few, many or a class of expanded clone.

d_call	v_call	j_call	clone_size	cdr3_nt	cdr3_aa
-	TRBV4-1	TRBJ2-3	-	TGCGCCAGCAGCCAAGAGACGGTGGTCACAGATACGCAGTATTTT	CASSQETVVTDTQYF
TRBD1	TRBV4-1	TRBJ1-2	-	TGCGCCAGCAGCAGAGGGACAGACTATAACTATGGCTACACCTTC	CASSRGTDYNYGYTF
-	TRBV20-1	TRBJ1-2	-	TGCAGTGCTAGTGGGGGATTATATGGCTACACCTTC	CSASGGLYGYTF
-	TRBV20-1	TRBJ2-1	few	TGCAGTGCTAGAGATCAGCGGGGGACAGCCGGGAATGAGCAGTTCTTC	CSARDQRGTAGNEQFF
-	TRBV12-3/TRBV12-4	TRBJ2-1	-	TGTGCCAGCAGCCGGGCCGGGTACGGTGAGCAGTTCTTC	CASSRAGYGEQFF
TRBD1	TRBV4-3	TRBJ1-5	once	TGCGCCAGCAGCCAAGATCTTCCAGGGGGGACTAACTTATTTGGCAATCAGCCCCAGCATTTT	CASSQDLPGGTNLFGNQPQHF
TRBD2	TRBV5-1	TRBJ2-5	-	TGCGCCAGCAGCCCCGGATCAGCGGGGGGGCAAGAGACCCAGTACTTC	CASSPGSAGGQETQYF
-	TRBV5-1	TRBJ2-5	-	TGCGCCAGCAGCCAAACCGGGACATCCCGCCAAGAGACCCGGTACTTC	CASSQTGTSRQETRYF
TRBD1	TRBV5-1	TRBJ2-4	many	TGCGCCAGCAGACCATTTACAGGGGCGAGGGACATTCAGTACTTC	CASRPFTGARDIQYF
TRBD2	TRBV11-2	TRBJ2-1	-	TGTGCCAGCAGCAACGAGGGCAGCGGGAAGAATGAGCAGTTCTTC	CASSNEGSGKNEQFF
TRBD2	TRBV20-1	TRBJ2-5	-	TGCAGTGCGGATACTAGCGGGGTGAGTGAGACCCAGTACTTC	CSADTSGVSETQYF
-	TRBV7-2	TRBJ2-3	-	TGTGCCAGCAGCCGAGGTCCCACCACAGATACGCAGTATTTT	CASSRGPTTDTQYF
-	TRBV15	TRBJ2-1	-	TGTGCCACCAGCAGAGACAGGGGCTACAATGAGCAGTTCTTC	CATSRDRGYNEQFF